What follows is one TCR delta chain and its context. By sample share, this clone is medium-sized (0.01 to 0.1%). The clone's antigen remains unknown. Base-call qualities are not available, and no considerably larger clone is one nucleotide away. The sample contains more than one DNA sequence encoding this CDR3. The library was made by multiplex PCR. The instrument given in TCRdb is Illumina MiSeq. Every sorted gammadelta T cell sample had both its TCR gamma (TRG) and TCR delta (TRD) chains sequenced. The authors' pipeline ran thus. Clonotype tree plots, accumulated frequency of the top 20 clonotypes, diversity index (DI) and D75 metrics were included in the repertoire analyses. After TCRdb called clones again from the public reads with CATT, rows with identical DNA were merged. The V and J calls were determined by TCRdb, not by the authors. This sample comprises roughly 86,000 delta-chain clones, 1.4% of them detected only once. Around 8.1% of the sample is in the top ten clones.

Cut back by 0 bases and 1 base, the V and J ends lie 21 bases apart. The germline V gene sets CDR1 to TSWWSYY and CDR2 to QGS. From the cysteine through the phenylalanine, the CDR3 covers 18 amino acids. Only the CDR3 region is kept as DNA, spanning 54 bases read in frame from base 1. For bulk TCR repertoire analysis, Vgamma9/Vdelta2+ and Vdelta2-negative gammadelta T cell populations were flow-sorted out of peripheral blood mononuclear cells. This record belongs to a study of γδ T cells in repeated Plasmodium falciparum infection (dated by TCRdb to about 2021). Context from the whole study: The natural-infection arm enrolled Malian children exposed to intense seasonal malaria transmission and compared the Malian children with Australian children matched for age and gender. Four controlled human malaria infections were administered to several malaria-naive U.S. adults over around 600 days by bites from P. falciparum NF54-infected Anopheles stephensi mosquitoes. Samples from controlled-infection subjects were taken at baseline, just before selected infections, and 21 days after each infection. Malian gammadelta TCR repertoires were analysed cross-sectionally in periods with no transmission and longitudinally across episodes of acute febrile malaria. The study looked at how repeated Plasmodium falciparum infection shapes the human gammadelta T cell repertoire, using both natural infection in Mali and controlled human malaria infection.

The study at large found these results: Analysis of inter-individual variability in gammadelta T cell responses was limited by the small size of the controlled-infection cohort. Across time and infection, the Vgamma9/Vdelta2+ TCR repertoires showed a highly stable polyclonal makeup, with many TCRgamma sequences overlapping between individuals. Generalizability was limited because the Malian cohort came from a small rural village made up predominantly of one ethnic group. In Vdelta2-negative, largely Vdelta1+, gammadelta TCR repertoires, repeated controlled infections appeared to drive waves of new clonotype selection. Compared with Australian children, Malian children appeared to have Vdelta2-negative gammadelta TCR repertoires that were more clonally expanded, less diverse and less shared.

The TCR originated in a pool of human donors (malaria-infected and uninfected, not separated). Sequenced: gamma-delta T cells from blood. The chain was built from TRDV1 and TRDJ4; perhaps TRDD2 is the D gene, with 5 bases matching. CDR3 reads: CALGELTLRRYAVRPLIF. The sequenced DNA: TGTGCTCTTGGGGAACTTACCCTACGGCGCTACGCAGTCAGACCCCTGATCTTT.